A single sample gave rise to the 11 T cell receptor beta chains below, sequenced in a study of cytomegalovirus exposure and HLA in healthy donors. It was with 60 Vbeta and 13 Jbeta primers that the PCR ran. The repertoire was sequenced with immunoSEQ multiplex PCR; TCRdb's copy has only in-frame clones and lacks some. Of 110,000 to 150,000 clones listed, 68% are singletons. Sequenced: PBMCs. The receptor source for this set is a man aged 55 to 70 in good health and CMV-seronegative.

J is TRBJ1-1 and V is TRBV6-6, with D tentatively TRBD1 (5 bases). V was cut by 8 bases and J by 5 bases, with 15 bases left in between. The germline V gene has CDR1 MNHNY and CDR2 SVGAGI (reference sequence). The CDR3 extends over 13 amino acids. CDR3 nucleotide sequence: TGTGCCAGCGGCGGGGGATTCAAGACTGAAGCTTTCTTT. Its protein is CASGGGFKTEAFF.

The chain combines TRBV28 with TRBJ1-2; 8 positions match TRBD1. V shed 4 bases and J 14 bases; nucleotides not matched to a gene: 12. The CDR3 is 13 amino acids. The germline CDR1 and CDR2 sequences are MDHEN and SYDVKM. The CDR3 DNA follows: TGTGCCAGCAGTTCGGACAGGGTCCATCCTTCGACCTTC. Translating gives CASSSDRVHPSTF.

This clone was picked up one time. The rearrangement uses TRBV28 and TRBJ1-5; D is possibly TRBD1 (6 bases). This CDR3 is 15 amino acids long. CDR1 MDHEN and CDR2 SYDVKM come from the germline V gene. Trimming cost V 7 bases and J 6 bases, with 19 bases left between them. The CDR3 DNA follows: TGTGCCAGCATCATGACCCCAGGGGACCGTCAGCCCCAGCATTTT. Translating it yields CASIMTPGDRQPQHF.

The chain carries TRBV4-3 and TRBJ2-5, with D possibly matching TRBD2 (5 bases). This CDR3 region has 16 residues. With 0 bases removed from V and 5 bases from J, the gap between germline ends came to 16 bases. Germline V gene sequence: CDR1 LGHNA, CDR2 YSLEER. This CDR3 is CASSQDWGDPFETQYF. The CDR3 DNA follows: TGCGCCAGCAGCCAAGATTGGGGAGACCCGTTTGAGACCCAGTACTTC.

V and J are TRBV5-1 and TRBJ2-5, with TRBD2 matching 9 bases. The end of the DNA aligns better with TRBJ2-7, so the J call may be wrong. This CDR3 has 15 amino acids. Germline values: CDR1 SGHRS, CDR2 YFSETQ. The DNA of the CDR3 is TGCGCCAGCAGGAGTGGAGTAGCGGGAGTCTACGAGCAGTACTTC. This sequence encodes CASRSGVAGVYEQYF.

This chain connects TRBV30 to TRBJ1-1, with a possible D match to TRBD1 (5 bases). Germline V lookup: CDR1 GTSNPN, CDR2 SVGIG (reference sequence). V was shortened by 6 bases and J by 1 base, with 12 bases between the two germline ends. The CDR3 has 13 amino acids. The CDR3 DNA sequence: TGTGCCTGCCGGAGGGGCGAGAACACTGAAGCTTTCTTT. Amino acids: CACRRGENTEAFF.

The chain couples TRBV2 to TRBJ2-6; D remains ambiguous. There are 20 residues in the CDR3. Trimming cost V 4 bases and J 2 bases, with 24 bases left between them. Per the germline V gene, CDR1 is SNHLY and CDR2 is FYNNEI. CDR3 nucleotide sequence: TGTGCCAGCAGTGTGCCCCACCAGAGAGAAACTAAGGCTGGGGCCAACGTCCTGACTTTC. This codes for CASSVPHQRETKAGANVLTF.

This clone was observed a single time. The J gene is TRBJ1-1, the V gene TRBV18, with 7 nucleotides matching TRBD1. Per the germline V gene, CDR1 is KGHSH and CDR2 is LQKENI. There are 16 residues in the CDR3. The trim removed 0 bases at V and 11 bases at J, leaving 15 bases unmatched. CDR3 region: CASSPPTEYQGVDAFF. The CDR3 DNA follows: TGTGCCAGCTCACCACCGACTGAATATCAGGGGGTGGATGCTTTCTTT.

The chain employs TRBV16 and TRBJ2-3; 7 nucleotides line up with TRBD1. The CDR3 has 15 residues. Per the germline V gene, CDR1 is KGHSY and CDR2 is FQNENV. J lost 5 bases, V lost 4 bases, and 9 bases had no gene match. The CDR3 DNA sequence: TGTGCCAGCAGCCCACCGGGACAGCCTAGAGATACGCAGTATTTT. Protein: CASSPPGQPRDTQYF.

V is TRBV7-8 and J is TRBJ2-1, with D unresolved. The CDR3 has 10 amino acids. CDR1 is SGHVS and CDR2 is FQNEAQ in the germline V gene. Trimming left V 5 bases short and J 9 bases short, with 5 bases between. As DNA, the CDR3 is TGTGCCAGCAGCAACGGTGAGCAGTTCTTC. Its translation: CASSNGEQFF.

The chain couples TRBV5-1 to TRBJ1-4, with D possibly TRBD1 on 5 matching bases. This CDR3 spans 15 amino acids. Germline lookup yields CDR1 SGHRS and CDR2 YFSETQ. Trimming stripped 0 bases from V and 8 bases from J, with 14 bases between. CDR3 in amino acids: CASSLELGAEEKLFF. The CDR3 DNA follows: TGCGCCAGCAGCTTGGAATTAGGGGCGGAAGAAAAACTGTTTTTT.